Detailed here is one T cell receptor (beta chain). Its antigen is unidentified. This sample is part of a study of T cell responses to AZD1222 COVID-19 vaccine. Study-wide results and caveats: With dominance at 160-218 and 743-854, vaccine-associated CD4 TCRs spanned spike.

Trimming took 7 bases from V and 2 from J, leaving 18 bases between them. In germline, CDR1 is SNHLY, CDR2 FYNNEI. The CDR3 contains 15 residues. The protocol was immunoSEQ multiplex PCR, while the TCRdb copy is restricted to in-frame clones and leaves out a portion. The top ten clones hold about an eighth of a sample with 70,000 or so clones, about 80% of them seen once. This clonotype was obtained from an adult in good health. Specimen: peripheral blood, collected on day 0 of AZD1222 vaccination. The chain has TRBV2 and TRBJ2-7; TRBD1 is a possible D gene (6 bases). Here the CDR3 DNA reads TGTGCCAGCACTTACTCAGGGGTTATGGCCTACGAGCAGTACTTC. Its translation is CASTYSGVMAYEQYF.